The 17 T cell receptor beta chains in this list originate from one sample, sequenced in a study of cytomegalovirus exposure and HLA in healthy donors. The PCR used 60 Vbeta and 13 Jbeta primers. The data were produced by immunoSEQ multiplex PCR, yet TCRdb's version contains in-frame clones alone and is incomplete. The table records some 65,000 clones, 62% of them present only once. The sequenced material came from PBMCs. Receptors were obtained from a man younger than 45 in good health and CMV-seronegative.

This clone was detected a few times. CDR3 amino acids: CASSHDIRTVTDTQYF. The CDR3 bases are TGTGCCAGCAGTCATGACATAAGGACTGTCACAGATACGCAGTATTTT. V usage is TRBV6-4 and J usage is TRBJ2-3; weak D call: TRBD2 (5 bases). This CDR3 has 16 amino acids. Between the trimmed V and J ends, which lost 5 bases and 2 bases, there was a span of 17 bases. The germline CDR1 and CDR2 sequences are MRHNA and SNTAGT.

The chain uses TRBV6-6 and TRBJ2-7; D call uncertain. The V end lost 4 bases, the J end lost 8 bases, and 12 bases lay between the germline ends. This CDR3 is 12 amino acids long. Looked up from germline, CDR1 is MNHNY and CDR2 is SVGAGI (reference sequence). The CDR3 loop reads CASSLGTNKQYF. CDR3 bases: TGTGCCAGCAGTTTAGGCACTAATAAGCAGTACTTC.

The rearrangement links TRBV9 to TRBJ2-3, with 9 bases lining up with TRBD1. Germline values: CDR1 SGDLS, CDR2 YYNGEE. The ends lost 3 bases at V and 6 bases at J; junction bases unmatched: 8. The CDR3 is 15 residues long. The CDR3: CASSEGDRDLDTQYF. In DNA form, the CDR3 reads TGTGCCAGCAGCGAGGGGGACAGGGACCTCGATACGCAGTATTTT.

The chain employs TRBV4-1 and TRBJ2-7; D is uncertain. This CDR3 contains 16 residues. Germline CDR1 reads MGHRA; CDR2 reads YSYEKL. V shed 0 bases and J shed 0 bases, with 12 bases lying between them. The CDR3 sequence is CASSQDPRRSSYEQYF. CDR3 bases: TGCGCCAGCAGCCAAGATCCGCGACGGAGCTCCTACGAGCAGTACTTC.

This chain joins TRBV2 and TRBJ2-5; D perhaps matches TRBD2 (6 bases). V lost 4 bases to trimming and J lost 2 bases, with 17 bases between them. The CDR3 sequence is 16 residues long. Germline CDR1 SNHLY, CDR2 FYNNEI. CDR3 loop: CASSAVERVVQETQYF. CDR3 sequence (DNA): TGTGCCAGCAGTGCGGTCGAGCGGGTAGTTCAAGAGACCCAGTACTTC.

This clone came up a few times. V and J are TRBV30 and TRBJ1-5, with D perhaps matching TRBD1 (6 bases). CDR3 size: 14 residues. The V and J ends lost 1 base and 8 bases respectively, with 15 bases between them. Germline V lookup: CDR1 GTSNPN, CDR2 SVGIG (reference sequence). The CDR3 here is CAWSEQGSGKPQHF. The CDR3 nucleotides read TGTGCCTGGAGTGAACAGGGTTCAGGGAAGCCCCAGCATTTT.

V is TRBV18 and J is TRBJ1-1; 8 bases line up with TRBD1. Germline V gene lookup returns CDR1 KGHSH and CDR2 LQKENI. The trim removed 3 bases at V and 8 bases at J, leaving 8 bases unmatched. The CDR3 runs 14 residues. Written as DNA, the CDR3 is TGTGCCAGCTCACCTCTGGACAGGGAGGGAGAAGCTTTCTTT. This codes for CASSPLDREGEAFF.

Only a few counts were recorded for this clone. The chain couples TRBV4-1 to TRBJ2-3; D is uncertain. The CDR3 loop spans 13 amino acids. V lost 0 bases, J lost 3 bases, and 4 bases lay in between. CDR1 MGHRA and CDR2 YSYEKL come from the germline V gene. Here the CDR3 reads CASSQEQTDTQYF. The CDR3 DNA reads TGCGCCAGCAGCCAAGAACAGACAGATACGCAGTATTTT.

The chain uses TRBV25-1 and TRBJ2-7; 9 bases agree with TRBD1. This CDR3 spans 14 amino acids. The junction had 3 bases not matched to a gene; V was cut back by 4 bases and J by 2 bases. Per the germline V gene, CDR1 is MGHDK and CDR2 is SYGVNS. This CDR3 reads CASSVGTGPYEQYF. The CDR3 bases are TGTGCCAGCAGTGTTGGGACAGGGCCCTACGAGCAGTACTTC.

V usage is TRBV4-1 and J usage is TRBJ1-3; no clear D. Germline V gene lookup returns CDR1 MGHRA and CDR2 YSYEKL. The CDR3 totals 16 residues. The ends were cut back, 3 bases at V and 3 bases at J, with 15 bases in the middle. This CDR3 is CASSQQGGGLGNTIYF. The CDR3, as DNA: TGCGCCAGCAGCCAGCAAGGTGGAGGGCTTGGAAACACCATATATTTT.

This chain connects TRBV15 to TRBJ1-2, with TRBD1 identical over 9 bases. The CDR3 has 14 residues. The germline V gene encodes CDR1 LNHNV and CDR2 YYDKDF (reference sequence). The junction had 4 bases not matched to a gene; V was cut back by 5 bases and J by 3 bases. The CDR3 sequence is CATSGDRADYGYTF. The CDR3 DNA sequence: TGTGCCACCAGCGGGGACAGGGCAGACTATGGCTACACCTTC.

This clone was counted only a few times. The chain links TRBV4-1 to TRBJ2-1, with D possibly being TRBD2 (5 bases). Deletions cut 4 bases from V and 4 bases from J, with 8 bases between. Germline lookup yields CDR1 MGHRA and CDR2 YSYEKL. This CDR3 is built from 13 residues. The CDR3 here is CASSLGVYNEQFF. The CDR3 DNA reads TGCGCCAGCAGCCTCGGGGTTTACAATGAGCAGTTCTTC.

J is TRBJ1-2 and V is TRBV6-1, with D perhaps TRBD1 (5 bases). This CDR3 has 13 residues. The V end was cut by 8 bases, the J end by 3 bases, with 13 bases between. The germline V gene has CDR1 MNHNS and CDR2 SASEGT. CDR3 sequence: CASVRDSDYGYTF. The DNA for the CDR3 is TGTGCCAGCGTTCGAGACAGTGACTATGGCTACACCTTC.

The chain has TRBV13 and TRBJ2-3, with 7 bases aligning to TRBD2. Germline loops: CDR1 PRHDT, CDR2 FYEKMQ (reference sequence). CDR3 length: 15 amino acids. V gave up 6 bases and J gave up 0 bases; unmatched junction bases: 6. The CDR3 nucleotides read TGTGCCAGCAGATCGAGCGGGGTAAGCACAGATACGCAGTATTTT. It specifies CASRSSGVSTDTQYF.

A few counts support this clone. The chain carries TRBV6-5 and TRBJ2-2; no clear D gene. CDR1 and CDR2 (germline): MNHEY, SVGAGI. Trimming took 5 bases from V and 1 from J, leaving 8 bases between them. This CDR3 is built from 14 residues. CDR3 DNA sequence: TGTGCCAGCAGTCCCGTACAGAACACCGGGGAGCTGTTTTTT. It specifies CASSPVQNTGELFF.

This chain connects TRBV30 to TRBJ1-1, with D tentatively TRBD1 (5 bases). CDR1 and CDR2 from the germline V gene are GTSNPN and SVGIG (reference sequence). Deletions cut 4 bases from V and 6 bases from J, with 12 bases between. The CDR3 is made up of 12 amino acids. CDR3 in DNA: TGTGCCTGGATGGGGGGGACTTCTGAAGCTTTCTTT. It translates to CAWMGGTSEAFF.

This clone was recorded only once. V is TRBV11-2 and J is TRBJ1-4, with a weak D call TRBD1 (6 bases). This CDR3 spans 17 amino acids. Germline CDR1 and CDR2: SGHAT and FQNNGV. V gave up 5 bases and J gave up 8 bases, with 24 bases separating them. DNA of the CDR3: TGTGCCAGCAGCCGTGTCGCCCAGGGGTATGGACGAGAAAAACTGTTTTTT. Translated: CASSRVAQGYGREKLFF.